This T cell receptor beta chain came from a study of cytomegalovirus exposure and HLA in healthy donors (dated by TCRdb to 2016 to 2017). Concerning the study at large: According to an earlier analysis of a few hundred of the donors, about 179 million T cells yielded 120 million or so unique TCR beta sequences and approximately 300 Gb of sequence data. An early release that covered fewer than 800 HLA-typed donors contained around 300 gigabases of sequencing data and tens of millions of unique TCR sequences. Among the roughly 430 genotyped donors, 81% belonged to the genetic ancestry cluster associated with self-reported Caucasian donors. The study aimed to test whether signatures of past pathogen exposure could be identified by cataloging public T cell receptors. The T cell repertoires of 666 subjects were profiled by immunosequencing and related to cytomegalovirus serostatus. In addition to the first cohort of 666 subjects, a separate validation cohort of about 120 different subjects was used. To predict cytomegalovirus infection status, the study combined high-throughput TCR immunosequencing, statistical association of individual TCRs with disease status, and machine learning. To study patterns of TCR occurrence, a later analysis re-analyzed previously published TCR beta repertoires from 666 donors and added high-resolution HLA genotyping. Rather than drawing on any new phenotypic data, the later analysis identified candidate immune exposures from TCR beta sequences and the way those sequences occurred across donors. To decide whether each TCR beta V gene segment behaved as functional or pseudogenic, an earlier analysis of approximately 590 of the donors relied on high-throughput TCR beta sequencing. Donor age, sex, ethnicity and CMV serostatus were compiled together with the repertoire data. A later genetic analysis used genome-wide SNP genotypes for about 60% of the roughly 700 donors, treating that subset as a discovery cohort. Every discovery cohort repertoire had been produced on one sequencing platform. HLA typing covered class I and class II loci at four-digit resolution. Typing coverage differed by locus: A, B, C, DRB1 and DQB1 were typed in roughly 620-630 donors, DQA1 in about 500, DPA1 in 606, and DPB1 in about 450. A handful of DR-DQ haplotypes were treated as single units for association and clustering because of strong linkage in the cohort. On average, over 200,000 unique TCR beta nucleotide sequences were sequenced per donor among a few hundred genotyped donors of the cohort, with about 17% of those sequences being non-productive. Overall study outcomes, separate from this receptor: Because HLA typing was unavailable for some donors at each locus, only the typed subset was used in association tests. In this cohort, only TCR beta chains were sequenced, and detectable features were limited by the absence of alpha or paired-chain data. A further reported finding was that TCR beta sequences accurately predicted the HLA-A and HLA-B alleles for most subjects in the first cohort. The classifier was reported to diagnose cytomegalovirus status with high specificity and sensitivity in both the original and validation cohorts. Because counts were too low, about 17 rarely observed V segments, including chromosome 9 orphons, were excluded from the earlier analysis of roughly 580 of the donors. Immune exposure information for the cohort was limited to CMV serostatus. Specific HLA alleles were associated with more than 15,000 TCR beta sequences at a false discovery rate of 0.05 in a later analysis. In the study, around 150 TCR beta chains were listed as associated with cytomegalovirus. Most CMV-associated TCR beta chains appeared to be HLA-restricted in a later analysis, and the HLA associations seemed to be driven largely by CMV exposure. In an earlier analysis of roughly 500 of the donors, most TCR beta V segments appeared in productive rearrangements about 90% or about 30% of the time, broadly matching IMGT annotations. In a later genetic analysis, fewer N-insertions in productive TCRs were reported among donors in an Asian-associated ancestry cluster than the approximately 710-donor mean. While some public TCRs were present in many individuals, most TCR sequences turned up only very rarely across donors. In a later analysis, HLA-associated TCR beta chains were found to be more clonally expanded and to have lower generation probabilities than equally common non-associated chains. In vitro tests confirmed that a few of the cytomegalovirus-associated TCR beta chains recognize cytomegalovirus antigens. It was suggested by the authors that the approach could potentially be generalized to other disease states and immunological phenotypes. V-gene and J-gene trimming of TCR beta chains was associated with a missense DCLRE1C variant in a later genetic analysis, and the association was replicated in an independent cohort. According to a later analysis, TCR association rates differed among HLA loci, with DRB1 alleles showing the most associated TCRs and HLA-C alleles showing the fewest. A cluster of highly shared sequence variants was judged likely to be a technical artifact of the sequencing pipeline. Correlated functional status among segregating V segments might be attributable to linkage disequilibrium, but an unknown experimental factor could not be ruled out. When HLA alleles, especially DR and DQ, strongly co-occurred, TCR associations were difficult to assign to individual alleles. According to a later analysis, parvovirus B19, influenza, CMV and Epstein-Barr virus appeared linked to several top co-occurrence clusters. Presence/absence analyses assumed roughly uniform sequencing depth across donors, an assumption that may not hold.

The cohort was made up of 650 to 700 healthy bone marrow donors. At the time of sampling, every cohort member was nominally healthy, though immune exposures that went unrecorded were likely present. The donor tested CMV seronegative and was one of the 352 seronegative cohort members. Each donor provided a peripheral blood sample, and peripheral blood mononuclear cells were used for TCR beta sequencing. The Qiagen DNeasy Blood Extraction Kit was used to extract genomic DNA from the blood cell samples. The protocol used for the library was the immunoSEQ multiplex PCR assay. A mixture of 60 forward primers for TCR Vbeta segments and 13 reverse primers for TCR Jbeta segments was used in the multiplex PCR. A multiplex PCR assay on genomic DNA amplified the CDR3 region of rearranged TCR beta genes. On the Illumina HiSeq System, the amplified TCR beta libraries were sequenced as 87-base-pair reads. On the study's bioinformatics: A later analysis tallied 75 million to 95 million unique TCR beta chains across the 640 or so repertoires, and roughly 11 million of those chains were shared by two or more donors. A nearest-neighbor algorithm error-corrected the raw reads and collapsed the reads into unique sequences, merging closely related sequences to remove PCR and sequencing errors. Alignment of CDR3 sequences to IMGT reference sequences was used to assign V, D and J gene segments. Each retained sequence needed at least a six-nucleotide match to both a V gene segment and a J gene segment. A rearrangement was called productive if the CDR3 had no stop codons and remained in frame with V and J, and every other rearrangement was called non-productive. Following IMGT convention, CDR3 was defined as the stretch from the second conserved V-encoded cysteine up to the conserved J-encoded phenylalanine. The earlier analysis of some 550 of the donors excluded any sequence lacking an unambiguous match to a single V gene segment. An earlier analysis of about 600 of the donors called V segments functional above 56.7% productive rearrangements and segregating when the between-donor standard deviation exceeded 5%. A statistical classification framework was developed to diagnose cytomegalovirus status using the catalog of TCR beta chain sequences. V and J gene assignment, in a later analysis, came from comparing TCR nucleotide sequences with IMGT/GENE-DB human TR gene sequences. In a later analysis, CDR3 sequences and most-parsimonious VDJ recombination scenarios were assigned using the TCRdist pipeline. In a later analysis, each TCR beta chain was defined by its CDR3 amino acid sequence together with its V-gene family, and reads without a unique V-gene family were excluded. In a later analysis, some 600 highly shared, low-generation-probability nucleotide sequences were removed to address suspected cross-contamination and a sequencing artifact. For each public chain, a later analysis derived a clonal expansion index from normalized ranks of inferred template counts within each repertoire. In a later analysis, generation probabilities were computed using a VDJ recombination model fitted to out-of-frame rearrangements, and the results were checked against IGoR. In a later analysis, hypergeometric tests were used to score TCR-TCR, TCR-HLA and TCR-CMV co-occurrence, with a repertoire-size bias correction applied to TCR pairs. To estimate false discovery rates, a later analysis permuted the HLA or CMV assignments 20 times. In a later analysis, co-occurring TCRs were grouped with DBSCAN, and TCRdist sequence similarity was added when clustering was performed within HLA-allele-positive subsets. For co-occurrence clustering, repertoires with fewer than 30,000 or more than 120,000 public chains were excluded, along with about five repertoires with anomalous nucleotide sharing. TCRdb limited this immuneACCESS table to in-frame rearrangements with V and J called. A share of clones is missing; checked studies link under half to unresolved V genes, and the rest is unexplained. That table supplies the V and J calls and clone size; D and trimming were determined from the DNA. The sample table includes tens of thousands of clones. 1% to 1.5% of the sample is in the top ten clones.

On this clone: It lacks a known antigen.

The TCR was taken from a man aged 25 to 40 in good health and CMV-seronegative. The sample comprised PBMCs.

The CDR3 has the sequence CASSLARSSYEQYF. The nucleotide sequence reads as follows: TGTGCCAGCAGCTTAGCGAGGAGCTCCTACGAGCAGTACTTC. Recombination joined TRBV7-8 with TRBJ2-7; too little of a D gene remains to name it. The CDR3 measures 14 amino acids from cysteine to phenylalanine. Only the CDR3 part of the read is kept: 42 bases, read in frame from the first base. V drops 0 bases and J drops 0 bases, leaving 6 bases in between. CDR1 and CDR2, per the germline V gene, are SGHVS and FQNEAQ.